What follows are 3 T cell receptor beta chains derived from one specimen sequenced in a study of regulatory T cells in long-lasting Graves disease. Stated time point: persistent/refractory GD, antithyroid drugs over 5 years with positive TRAb. PBMC-derived RNA was used for the TCR library. According to the study, TCR beta libraries were built with iRepertoire HTBI primers and CDR3-region Arm-PCR. TCRdb itself ran the multiplex PCR reads through MiXCR, one entry per CDR3 protein. Among some 420,000 distinct CDR3 sequences listed, approximately 23% were seen once. This specimen consisted of peripheral blood mononuclear cells (PBMCs), obtained when the disease was refractory, from a patient treated with antithyroid drugs. These receptors came from a female donor with Graves disease.

The rearrangement uses TRBV19 and TRBJ2-7; a weak D match, TRBD1 (5 bases). The CDR3 consists of 14 residues. Per germline, CDR1 LNHDA and CDR2 SQIVND (reference sequence). Trimming took off 11 bases at V and 0 bases at J, with 17 bases between the two ends. CDR3 sequence reads: CASTPGSSSYEQYF. DNA of the CDR3: TGTGCCTCCACTCCAGGGTCAAGCTCCTACGAGCAGTACTTC.

J is TRBJ2-2 and V is TRBV14, with unresolved D. This CDR3 is 15 amino acids long. V lost 2 bases, J lost 1 base, and 8 bases lay in between. Germline CDR1 SGHDN, CDR2 FVKESK. CDR3 loop: CASSQTQRNTGELFF. Written as DNA, the CDR3 is TGTGCCAGCAGCCAAACTCAGCGGAACACCGGGGAGCTGTTTTTT.

CDR3 region: CASSLGGLAGRGFF. DNA of the CDR3: TGTGCCAGCAGCTTAGGGGGACTAGCGGGAAGAGGGTTCTTC. The chain has TRBV11-2 and TRBJ2-1; the match to TRBD2 covers 13 bases. Germline assignment: CDR1 SGHAT and CDR2 FQNNGV. Trimming removed 1 base from V and 15 bases from J; junction bases left unmatched: 6. The CDR3 extends over 14 amino acids.